The 22 T cell receptor beta chains in this list originate from one sample, sequenced in a study of blood T cell repertoires in COVID-19. This table comes from immunoSEQ multiplex PCR, and its TCRdb copy is limited to in-frame clones, with some not included. Here the sample spans a few hundred thousand clones, just over 90% being singletons. The sample consisted of PBMCs or T cells enriched from blood (not recorded which). These receptors all come from a woman aged 40 to 50 who had been exposed to COVID-19.

The V and J genes are TRBV7-9 and TRBJ2-1; D unresolved. The germline V gene encodes CDR1 SEHNR and CDR2 FQNEAQ (reference sequence). This CDR3 spans 13 amino acids. Trimming left V 1 base short and J 4 bases short, with 5 bases between. CDR3 protein: CASSLVDYNEQFF. CDR3 coding DNA: TGTGCCAGCAGCTTAGTAGATTACAATGAGCAGTTCTTC.

This clone was counted only a few times. The chain links TRBV7-2 to TRBJ1-4; possibly TRBD1 for D (6 bases). V dropped 5 bases and J dropped 3 bases, with 13 bases sitting between them. The CDR3 contains 15 residues. From germline, CDR1 is SGHTA and CDR2 FQGNSA. The CDR3 region has the DNA TGTGCCAGCAGCCCCCCGGGGGGGCCTAATGAAAAACTGTTTTTT. Its translation: CASSPPGGPNEKLFF.

This clone has a single count. The gene calls are TRBV12-5 and TRBJ1-5; 9 bases are shared with TRBD1. This CDR3 is built from 20 residues. J lost 1 base, V lost 0 bases, and 13 bases had no gene match. CDR1 and CDR2 from the germline V gene are LGHNT and FRNRAP. CDR3 region: CASGLVQGATGGQSNQPQHF. The CDR3 DNA reads TGTGCTAGTGGTTTGGTACAGGGGGCTACGGGGGGCCAAAGCAATCAGCCCCAGCATTTT.

The gene calls are TRBV6-5 and TRBJ1-5; 10 bases match TRBD1. This CDR3 comprises 15 residues. Germline V gene data show CDR1 as MNHEY and CDR2 as SVGAGI. V lost 5 bases and J lost 3; bases outside the gene matches: 4. CDR3: CASSPTGGPNQPQHF. CDR3 DNA sequence: TGTGCCAGCAGTCCGACAGGGGGCCCCAATCAGCCCCAGCATTTT.

The chain has TRBV19 and TRBJ1-1; 7 bases fit TRBD1. The germline gives CDR1 LNHDA, CDR2 SQIVND (reference sequence). The V segment lost 4 bases and the J segment 4 bases; nucleotides outside the gene matches: 6. This CDR3 region has 14 residues. CDR3 DNA sequence: TGTGCCAGTAGTACCCTGGCAGGGGGCACTGAAGCTTTCTTT. It translates to CASSTLAGGTEAFF.

V is TRBV6-2 or TRBV6-3 and J is TRBJ2-7, with D maybe TRBD2 (6 bases). The CDR3 length is 16 residues. Trimming took off 2 bases at V and 0 bases at J, with 14 bases between the two ends. Germline CDR1 MNHEY, CDR2 SVGEGT. The CDR3 DNA reads as TGTGCCAGCAGTTACGGGGTAGCGGTAAGCTCCTACGAGCAGTACTTC. Its protein is CASSYGVAVSSYEQYF.

The chain combines TRBV30 with TRBJ2-7; TRBD1 agrees at 9 bases. V shed 5 bases and J 4 bases; nucleotides not matched to a gene: 3. The CDR3 is 12 residues long. The germline V gene has CDR1 GTSNPN and CDR2 SVGIG (reference sequence). The CDR3 DNA reads as TGTGCCTGGGGACAGGGGTGGTACGAGCAGTACTTC. This encodes CAWGQGWYEQYF.

About this clone itself: This sample includes further DNA sequences coding for the same CDR3. This rearrangement joins TRBV6-5 to TRBJ2-7; the D is unclear. CDR1 and CDR2 from the germline V gene are MNHEY and SVGAGI. V shed 0 bases and J shed 1 base, with 4 bases lying between them. CDR3 length equals 13 residues. The CDR3 reads CASSYSSSYEQYF. The CDR3 nucleotides read TGTGCCAGCAGTTACTCGAGTTCCTACGAGCAGTACTTC.

Here the CDR3 reads CASSSTGGYGGEKLFF. The DNA for the CDR3 is TGTGCCAGCAGCTCTACAGGGGGCTACGGTGGTGAAAAACTGTTTTTT. The chain couples TRBV7-8 to TRBJ1-4; TRBD1 matches at 9 bases. The CDR3 loop spans 16 amino acids. CDR1 SGHVS and CDR2 FQNEAQ come from the germline V gene. Germline trimming cut 4 bases from V and 7 bases from J; bases unmatched to any gene: 10.

The chain has TRBV5-1 and TRBJ2-3; D perhaps matches TRBD1 (6 bases). This CDR3 region has 14 residues. Germline values: CDR1 SGHRS, CDR2 YFSETQ. Trimming left V 5 bases short and J 0 bases short, with 10 bases between. The CDR3, as DNA: TGCGCCAGCAGACAGGGAACTAGCACAGATACGCAGTATTTT. Translating gives CASRQGTSTDTQYF.

This sequence joins TRBV5-8 and TRBJ2-3; 11 bases align to TRBD2. V lost 4 bases, J lost 4 bases, and 11 bases stayed unmatched. The CDR3 sequence is 17 residues long. Germline CDR1 reads SGHTS; CDR2 reads YDEGEE. This CDR3 reads CASSRGLSGGAADTQYF. DNA for the CDR3: TGTGCCAGCAGCCGGGGACTTAGCGGGGGGGCTGCAGATACGCAGTATTTT. Full variable domain (missing parts from reference TRBV5-8 and TRBJ2-3): EAGVTQSPTHLIKTRGQQATLRCSPISGHTSVYWYQQALGLGLQFLLWYDEGEERNRGNFPPRFSGRQFPNYSSELNVNALELEDSALYLCASSRGLSGGAADTQYFGPGTRLTVL.

The V and J genes are TRBV28 and TRBJ2-1; 8 bases match TRBD2. Losses at the gene ends were 4 bases for V and 5 bases for J; bases not matched to a gene: 10. Germline V gene sequence: CDR1 MDHEN, CDR2 SYDVKM. CDR3 length: 16 amino acids. The CDR3 loop reads CASSWDGSGRNNEQFF. CDR3 sequence (DNA): TGTGCCAGCAGTTGGGATGGGAGCGGGAGAAACAATGAGCAGTTCTTC.

This chain connects TRBV10-1 to TRBJ2-1, with a weak D call TRBD2 (6 bases). Germline values: CDR1 WNHNN, CDR2 SYGVQD (reference sequence). Between the trimmed V and J ends, which lost 7 bases and 6 bases, there was a span of 13 bases. This CDR3 has 13 amino acids. This CDR3 reads CASKRLVRNEQFF. In DNA, the CDR3 is TGCGCCAGCAAACGACTAGTGCGCAATGAGCAGTTCTTC.

The rearrangement links TRBV5-6 to TRBJ1-3; 8 nucleotides line up with TRBD1. This CDR3 has 14 residues. V shed 5 bases, J shed 9 bases, and the junction held 10 bases outside the gene matches. Germline CDR1 reads SGHDT; CDR2 reads YYEEEE. CDR3 sequence reads: CASSRDRGSSTIYF. As DNA, the CDR3 is TGTGCCAGCAGTCGAGACAGGGGCAGTAGCACCATATATTTT.

The rearrangement links TRBV7-9 to TRBJ2-2, with D unresolved. Germline V CDR1 and CDR2: SEHNR, FQNEAQ (reference sequence). V lost 1 base, J lost 3 bases, and 3 bases lay in between. This CDR3 is built from 13 residues. CDR3 coding DNA: TGTGCCAGCAGCTTAGTAGACACCGGGGAGCTGTTTTTT. This translates into CASSLVDTGELFF.

This chain links TRBV9 with TRBJ1-1; TRBD1 aligns across 12 bases. The length of the CDR3 is 17 residues. V shed 1 base and J 5 bases; nucleotides not matched to a gene: 9. Germline assignment: CDR1 SGDLS and CDR2 YYNGEE. CDR3 protein: CASSVSQGTGGRTEAFF. DNA for the CDR3: TGTGCCAGCAGCGTAAGCCAGGGGACAGGGGGCCGGACTGAAGCTTTCTTT. The variable domain in full, with the rest retrieved from reference TRBV9 and TRBJ1-1, is DSGVTQTPKHLITATGQRVTLRCSPRSGDLSVYWYQQSLDQGLQFLIQYYNGEERAKGNILERFSAQQFPDLHSELNLSSLELGDSALYFCASSVSQGTGGRTEAFFGQGTRLTVV.

The CDR3 bases are TGCGCCAGCAGCAACTACGGGGTCTCCTACAATGAGCAGTTCTTC. This gives the protein CASSNYGVSYNEQFF. V is TRBV5-1 and J is TRBJ2-1; weak D call: TRBD2 (5 bases). V shed 4 bases and J shed 0 bases, with 11 bases lying between them. In germline, CDR1 is SGHRS, CDR2 YFSETQ. The CDR3 is made up of 15 amino acids.

The V and J genes are TRBV7-3 and TRBJ2-1; TRBD2 matches at 9 bases. V lost 5 bases, J lost 6 bases, and 8 bases stayed unmatched. The CDR3 totals 15 residues. Germline V lookup: CDR1 SGHTA, CDR2 FQGTGA. The CDR3 sequence: CASSQGTSRVNEQFF. In nucleotides, the CDR3 is TGTGCCAGCAGCCAGGGGACTAGCAGGGTCAATGAGCAGTTCTTC.

The chain recombines TRBV5-6 with TRBJ1-2; 9 bases agree with TRBD1. This CDR3 comprises 16 residues. The germline gives CDR1 SGHDT, CDR2 YYEEEE. V gave up 3 bases and J gave up 7 bases; unmatched junction bases: 13. CDR3 in amino acids: CASSWNGDRVLSGYTF. Here the CDR3 DNA reads TGTGCCAGCAGCTGGAATGGGGACAGGGTCCTAAGTGGCTACACCTTC.

This clone was seen only once. The CDR3 region has the DNA TGTGCCAGCAGCCGGACAGGTTACGAGCAGTACTTC. It translates to CASSRTGYEQYF. This chain links TRBV7-9 with TRBJ2-7; 7 bases are shared with TRBD1. The junction had 2 bases not matched to a gene; V was cut back by 5 bases and J by 4 bases. Germline CDR1 and CDR2: SEHNR and FQNEAQ (reference sequence). CDR3 size: 12 residues.

The CDR3 sequence is CAWTPSSGNTIYF. The DNA of the CDR3 is TGTGCCTGGACACCGAGCTCTGGAAACACCATATATTTT. The rearrangement joins TRBV30 to TRBJ1-3; D is undetermined. CDR1 GTSNPN and CDR2 SVGIG come from the germline V gene (reference sequence). The germline V and J ends were trimmed by 4 bases and 0 bases, with 7 bases remaining between them. The CDR3 length is 13 residues.

The rearrangement uses TRBV24-1 and TRBJ2-1, with D possibly TRBD2 on 7 matching bases. This CDR3 spans 15 amino acids. V was cut by 7 bases and J by 3 bases, with 15 bases left in between. The V gene's germline CDR1 is KGHDR and CDR2 SFDVKD. The CDR3 loop reads CATRGGGQSYNEQFF. The CDR3, as DNA: TGTGCCACCAGAGGGGGGGGGCAGAGCTACAATGAGCAGTTCTTC.